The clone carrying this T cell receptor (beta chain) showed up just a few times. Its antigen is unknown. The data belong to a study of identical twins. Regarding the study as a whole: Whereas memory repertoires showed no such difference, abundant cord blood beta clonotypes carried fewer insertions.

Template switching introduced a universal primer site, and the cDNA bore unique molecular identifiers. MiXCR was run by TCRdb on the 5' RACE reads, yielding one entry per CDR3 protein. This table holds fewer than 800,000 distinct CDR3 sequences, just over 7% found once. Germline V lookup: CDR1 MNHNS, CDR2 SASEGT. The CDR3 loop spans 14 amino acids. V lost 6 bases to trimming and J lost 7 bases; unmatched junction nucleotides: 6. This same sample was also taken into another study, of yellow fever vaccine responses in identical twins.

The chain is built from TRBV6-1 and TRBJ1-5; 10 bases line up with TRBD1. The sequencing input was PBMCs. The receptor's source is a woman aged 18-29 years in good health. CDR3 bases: TGTGCCAGCAGACGGGACAGGGGACGGCAGCCCCAGCATTTT. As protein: CASRRDRGRQPQHF.